This TCR beta chain was sequenced for a study of blood T cell repertoires in COVID-19. Looking at the study overall: From the United States, Italy and Spain came samples of acute and convalescent COVID-19. Sources were T cells, B-cell-depleted T cells, or PBMCs; the material itself was cDNA or gDNA.

Seattle cases were enrolled at active infection and followed longitudinally. Germline CDR1 SNHLY, CDR2 FYNNEI. CDR3 length: 17 residues. Trimming left V 8 bases short and J 0 bases short, with 23 bases between. Original methodology: The authors estimated nucleated cell counts from reference gene primer amplification. TCRdb's copy holds only in-frame clones and misses some; the assay was immunoSEQ multiplex PCR. V and J calls plus clone size are reproduced from that table; the DNA served to infer D and trimming. The sample holds 40,000 to 55,000 clones, 90% to 95% seen once. This sequence joins TRBV2 and TRBJ2-7; D remains ambiguous. The clonotype originates from a man aged 50 or older with COVID-19, enrolled during active disease. The sequencing input was peripheral blood. The DNA of the CDR3 is TGTGCCAGCGGCCTGAGACAAGACATAAACCCCTCCTACGAGCAGTACTTC. Protein product: CASGLRQDINPSYEQYF.